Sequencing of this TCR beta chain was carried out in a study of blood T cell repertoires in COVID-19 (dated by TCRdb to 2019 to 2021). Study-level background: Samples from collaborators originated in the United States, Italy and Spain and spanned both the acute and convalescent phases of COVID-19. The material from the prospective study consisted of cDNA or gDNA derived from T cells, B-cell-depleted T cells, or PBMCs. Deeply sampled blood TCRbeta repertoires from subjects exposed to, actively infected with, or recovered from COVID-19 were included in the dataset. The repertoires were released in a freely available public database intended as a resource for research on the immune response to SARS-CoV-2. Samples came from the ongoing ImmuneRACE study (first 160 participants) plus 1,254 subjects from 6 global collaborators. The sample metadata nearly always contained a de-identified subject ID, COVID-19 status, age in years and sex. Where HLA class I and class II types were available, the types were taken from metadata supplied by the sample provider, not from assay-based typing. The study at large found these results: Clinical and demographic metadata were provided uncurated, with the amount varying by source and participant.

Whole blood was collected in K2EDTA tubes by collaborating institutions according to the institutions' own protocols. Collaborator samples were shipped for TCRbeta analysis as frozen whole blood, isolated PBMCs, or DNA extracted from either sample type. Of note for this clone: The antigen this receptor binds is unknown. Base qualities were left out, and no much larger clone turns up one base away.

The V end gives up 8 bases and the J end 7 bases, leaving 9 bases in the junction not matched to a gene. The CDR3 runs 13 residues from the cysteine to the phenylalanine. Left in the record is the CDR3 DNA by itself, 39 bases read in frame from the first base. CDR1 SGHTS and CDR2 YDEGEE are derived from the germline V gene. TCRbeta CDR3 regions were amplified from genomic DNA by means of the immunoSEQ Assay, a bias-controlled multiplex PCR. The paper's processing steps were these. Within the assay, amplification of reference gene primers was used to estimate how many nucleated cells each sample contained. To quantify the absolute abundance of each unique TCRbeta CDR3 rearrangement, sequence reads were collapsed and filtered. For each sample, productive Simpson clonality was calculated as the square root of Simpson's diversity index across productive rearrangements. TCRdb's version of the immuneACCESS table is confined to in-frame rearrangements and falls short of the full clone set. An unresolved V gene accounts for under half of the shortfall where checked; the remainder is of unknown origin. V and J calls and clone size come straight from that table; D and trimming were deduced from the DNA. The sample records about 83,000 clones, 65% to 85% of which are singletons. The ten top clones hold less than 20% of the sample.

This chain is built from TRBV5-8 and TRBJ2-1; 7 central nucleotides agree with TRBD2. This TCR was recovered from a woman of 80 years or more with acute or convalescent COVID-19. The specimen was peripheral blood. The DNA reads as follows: TGTGCCAGTTGGGGGGGGAGTGTAAATGAGCAGTTCTTC. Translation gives CASWGGSVNEQFF.